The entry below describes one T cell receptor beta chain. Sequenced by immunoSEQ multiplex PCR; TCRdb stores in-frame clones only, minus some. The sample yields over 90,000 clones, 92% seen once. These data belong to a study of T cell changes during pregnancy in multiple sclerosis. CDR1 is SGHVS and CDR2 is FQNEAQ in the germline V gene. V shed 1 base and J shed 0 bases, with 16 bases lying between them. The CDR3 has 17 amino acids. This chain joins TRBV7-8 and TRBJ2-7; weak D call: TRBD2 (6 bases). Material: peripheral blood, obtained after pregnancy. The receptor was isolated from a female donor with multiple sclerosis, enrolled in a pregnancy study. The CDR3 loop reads CASSLGYGQGGSYEQYF. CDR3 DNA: TGTGCCAGCAGCTTAGGTTATGGGCAGGGAGGCTCCTACGAGCAGTACTTC. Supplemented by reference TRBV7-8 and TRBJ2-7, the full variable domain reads GAGVSQSPRYKVAKRGQDVALRCDPISGHVSLFWYQQALGQGPEFLTYFQNEAQLDKSGLPSDRFFAERPEGSVSTLKIQRTQQEDSAVYLCASSLGYGQGGSYEQYFGPGTRLTVT.